This TCR beta chain was sequenced in a study of identical twins. Study conclusions and caveats: Out-of-frame alpha sequences common to twins exhibited a surplus of low generation probability.

In the case of this clonotype: The antigen is undetermined.

Per the germline V gene, CDR1 is SQVTM and CDR2 is ANQGSEA. Trimming at V came to 7 bases and at J to 6 bases, leaving 6 bases not matched to a gene. The CDR3 runs to 13 residues. A template switching step contributed a universal primer site, while unique molecular identifiers were present in the cDNA. TCRdb redid the calling of the 5' RACE reads with MiXCR, one entry per CDR3 protein. In the table there are some 690,000 distinct CDR3 sequences, roughly 20% of which are singletons. These data are also associated with another study on T cells expressing NK-cell markers. From that report: Roughly 1.0-7.0% of CD8+ T cells in more than five donors belonged to dominant NKG2C+ clonotypes.

The chain couples TRBV29-1 to TRBJ2-1; TRBD2 matches 10 bases. The sequenced sample was PBMCs. This clonotype originated in a woman younger than 35 in good health. The CDR3 DNA reads as TGCAGCGCCGCAGCGGGAGGGCCCAATGAGCAGTTCTTC. This codes for CSAAAGGPNEQFF.